Listed below are T cell receptor beta chains from one sample, sequenced in a study of shared clonotypes between healthy human individuals. TCRdb's table, derived via immunoSEQ multiplex PCR, lists solely in-frame clones and lacks some. Among over 2 million clones listed, 85% to 95% were seen once. Sequenced material: naive CD4+ T cells sorted from blood. These receptors all come from a man aged 18 to 30 in good health. The conserved cysteine and the conserved F or W are not part of the CDR3 here.

TRBJ2-3	TRBV30	AWTNTDTQY
TRBJ1-1	TRBV7-2	ASSLMERRTEAF
TRBJ2-5	TRBV10-3	ATMTQSPVETQY
TRBJ2-1	TRBV2	ASSIGGGRSGEQF
TRBJ1-6	TRBV6-1	ASSESTVYNSPLH
TRBJ2-1	TRBV9	ASSAMGPQQF
TRBJ1-1	TRBV11-2	ASSPRGQSEAF
TRBJ1-2	TRBV9	ASSKGTRANYGYT
TRBJ1-4	TRBV5-1	ASSLSGMTNEKLF
TRBJ2-5	TRBV6-5	ASSYSIGGDQY
TRBJ2-3	TRBV2	ASSEGGGSDTQY
TRBJ1-3	TRBV6-5	ASSPDGIGNTIY
TRBJ1-1	TRBV10-2	ASSEAVENTEAF
TRBJ2-7	TRBV5-1	ASSLRGQGAHEQY
TRBJ1-1	TRBV28	ASSSPGQGSTEAF
TRBJ2-7	TRBV6-6	ASTGATSASYEQY